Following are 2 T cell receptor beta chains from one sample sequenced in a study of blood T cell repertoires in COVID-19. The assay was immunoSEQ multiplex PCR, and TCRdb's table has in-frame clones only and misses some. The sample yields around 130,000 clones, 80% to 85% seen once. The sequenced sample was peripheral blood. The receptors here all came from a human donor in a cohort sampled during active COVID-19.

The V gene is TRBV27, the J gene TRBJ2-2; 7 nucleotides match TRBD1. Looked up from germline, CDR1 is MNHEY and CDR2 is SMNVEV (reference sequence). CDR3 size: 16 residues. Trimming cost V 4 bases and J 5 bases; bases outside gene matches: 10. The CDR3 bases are TGTGCCAGCAGTTATCCTAAATCACAGGGGACCGGGGAGCTGTTTTTT. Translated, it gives CASSYPKSQGTGELFF.

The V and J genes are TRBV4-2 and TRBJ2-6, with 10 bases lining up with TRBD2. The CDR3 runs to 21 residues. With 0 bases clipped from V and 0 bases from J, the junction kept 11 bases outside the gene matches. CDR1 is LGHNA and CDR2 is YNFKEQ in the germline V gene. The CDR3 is CASSQDRGWVAGGSGANVLTF. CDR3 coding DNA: TGTGCCAGCAGCCAAGATAGGGGTTGGGTAGCGGGGGGCTCTGGGGCCAACGTCCTGACTTTC.